The clone carrying this T cell receptor beta chain was counted once. The protocol was immunoSEQ multiplex PCR, while the TCRdb copy is restricted to in-frame clones and leaves out a portion. The sample records approximately 150,000 clones, 87% being singletons. V trimming: 5 bases; J trimming: 5 bases; junction bases outside the gene matches: 12. The CDR3 contains 16 residues. Germline assignment: CDR1 SGHTA and CDR2 FQGTGA. The data originate from a study of blood T cell repertoires in COVID-19. Sequences were obtained from PBMCs or T cells enriched from blood (not recorded which). This chain connects TRBV7-3 to TRBJ1-2; the match to TRBD1 covers 9 bases. This receptor was identified in a human donor with acute COVID-19. The donor label of this sample is uncertain. The chain's CDR3 is CASSPELQGAGYGYTF. The DNA of the CDR3 is TGTGCCAGCAGCCCAGAACTACAGGGGGCGGGGTATGGCTACACCTTC.